This T cell receptor (beta chain) came from a study of T cells in Graves' hyperthyroidism and ophthalmopathy. The CDR3 spans 12 residues. Germline V gene data show CDR1 as ENHRY and CDR2 as SYGVKD. The V gene lost 6 bases and the J gene lost 4 bases, with 9 bases spanning the gap. RNA transcripts gave rise to amplified TCR beta CDR3 regions. The TCR CDR3 first-round RT-PCR relied on the HTBI primer set. TCRdb recomputed calls from the multiplex PCR reads with MiXCR, one row per CDR3 protein. The sample yields around 240,000 distinct CDR3 sequences, just over 14% seen once. Whole-study findings and limits: Most expanded thyroid clonotypes above 0.001 recurred in blood.

This clonotype was observed at least ten times. The antigen is not known. This TCR came from a woman between 40 and 55 years old with Graves' hyperthyroidism that later progressed to Graves' ophthalmopathy. The material sequenced was blood. The chain has TRBV10-3 and TRBJ1-2; D not resolved. DNA for the CDR3: TGTGCCATCAGGGAAGGGAGCTATGGCTACACCTTC. It specifies CAIREGSYGYTF.